Listed here are 30 T cell receptor beta chains from one sample, sequenced in a study of human T cells and chemical hapten exposure. Each CDR3 protein is one row after TCRdb ran MiXCR on the RACE reads. This sample carries some 51,000 distinct CDR3 sequences, about 9.2% of them seen once, and the ten largest clones take 11% to 15%. Time point denoted: pre-sensitization, week 0. Treatment reported: therapeutic diphenylcyclopropenone sensitization with weekly scalp DPC. The specimen comprised whole blood, sampled in connection with sensitization to the hapten diphenylcyclopropenone (DPC). The source of these receptors is a woman aged 40 to 50 with alopecia areata. Some clones in this sample may be carry-over from other donors' samples.

The chain is built from TRBV21-1 and TRBJ1-2; whether TRBD1, the table's D call, matches the DNA was not checked. TRBV21-1 represents a pseudogene. The length of the CDR3 is 14 residues. CDR3 sequence: CASSSPTGYYGYTF. In DNA form, the CDR3 reads TGTGCCAGCAGCTCTCCGACAGGGTACTATGGCTACACCTTC.

This clonotype was seen ten or more times. This chain connects TRBV7-6 to TRBJ2-3; D unclear. Trimming stripped 1 base from V and 3 bases from J, with 11 bases between. The CDR3 loop spans 15 amino acids. In germline, CDR1 is SGHVS, CDR2 FNYEAQ. This chain's CDR3 is CASSLGVARTDTQYF. The CDR3 coding sequence is TGTGCCAGCAGCTTAGGCGTGGCTAGAACAGATACGCAGTATTTT.

This clonotype has a count of ten or more. This rearrangement joins TRBV7-2 to TRBJ1-1; no definite D call. Trimming removed 5 bases from V and 0 bases from J, with 10 bases in between. Germline values: CDR1 SGHTA, CDR2 FQGNSA. This CDR3 contains 14 residues. This CDR3 is CASSPTSMNTEAFF. The CDR3 DNA follows: TGTGCCAGCAGCCCCACGTCGATGAACACTGAAGCTTTCTTT.

The chain has TRBV7-3 and TRBJ2-1; D possibly matches TRBD1 or TRBD2 (5 bases each). The germline V and J ends were trimmed by 6 bases and 5 bases, with 11 bases remaining between them. This CDR3 has 13 amino acids. Germline values: CDR1 SGHTA, CDR2 FQGTGA. This CDR3 is CASRSPGHNEQFF. Here the CDR3 DNA reads TGTGCCAGCAGGTCCCCGGGGCACAATGAGCAGTTCTTC.

This clonotype was recorded at least ten times. The chain carries TRBV6-6 and TRBJ2-7; TRBD1 agrees at 7 bases. CDR3 length equals 14 residues. Losses at the gene ends were 5 bases for V and 3 bases for J; bases not matched to a gene: 7. Per the germline V gene, CDR1 is MNHNY and CDR2 is SVGAGI (reference sequence). DNA of the CDR3: TGTGCCAGCAGTCCAATTCCAGGGGGCTACGAGCAGTACTTC. Protein product: CASSPIPGGYEQYF.

This clonotype was counted at least ten times. The chain couples TRBV30 to TRBJ2-7; no definite D call. Germline V lookup: CDR1 GTSNPN, CDR2 SVGIG (reference sequence). V lost 0 bases to trimming and J lost 2 bases, with 8 bases between them. The CDR3 contains 13 residues. The CDR3 here is CAWSVATPYEQYF. The CDR3, as DNA: TGTGCCTGGAGTGTGGCAACCCCCTACGAGCAGTACTTC.

The rearrangement links TRBV29-1 to TRBJ1-1; D ambiguous. Germline V gene sequence: CDR1 SQVTM, CDR2 ANQGSEA. The CDR3 length is 10 residues. Trimming removed 7 bases from V and 5 bases from J, with 8 bases in between. For the CDR3, the DNA is TGCAGCGCCCGAGGGACTGAAGCTTTCTTT. It yields the protein CSARGTEAFF. Looking up the rest from reference TRBV29-1 and TRBJ1-1 gives the full variable domain: SAVISQKPSRDICQRGTSLTIQCQVDSQVTMMFWYRQQPGQSLTLIATANQGSEATYESGFVIDKFPISRPNLTFSTLTVSNMSPEDSSIYLCSARGTEAFFGQGTRLTVV.

This clonotype has ten or more counts. V is TRBV9 and J is TRBJ2-1; no firm D call. This CDR3 is built from 13 residues. Germline lookup yields CDR1 SGDLS and CDR2 YYNGEE. The V end was cut by 5 bases, the J end by 6 bases, with 12 bases between. The CDR3: CASSRGGVNEQFF. The CDR3 coding sequence is TGTGCCAGCAGTCGTGGTGGTGTCAATGAGCAGTTCTTC.

In this sample, this clonotype turned up many times. The chain is built from TRBV7-9 and TRBJ2-6; 7 bases agree with TRBD1. The germline CDR1 and CDR2 sequences are SEHNR and FQNEAQ (reference sequence). The CDR3 runs to 17 residues. The V gene end was trimmed by 4 bases and the J gene end by 0 bases; junction bases not matched to a gene: 6. The CDR3 is CASSYRGSSSGANVLTF. DNA for the CDR3: TGTGCCAGCAGCTACAGGGGTTCTAGCTCTGGGGCCAACGTCCTGACTTTC.

This clonotype was detected ten times or more. The V call is TRBV5-1, the J call TRBJ2-3; 7 bases match TRBD2. Germline V gives CDR1 SGHRS, CDR2 YFSETQ. Trimming at V came to 7 bases and at J to 5 bases, leaving 10 bases not matched to a gene. The CDR3 runs to 14 residues. The CDR3 DNA is TGCGCCAGCTTCGTGGGAGGGCAAGTAGATACGCAGTATTTT. This codes for CASFVGGQVDTQYF.

In its sample, this clonotype was seen a few times. The chain is built from TRBV4-1 and TRBJ2-7; no clear D gene. The germline gives CDR1 MGHRA, CDR2 YSYEKL. V was cut by 1 base and J by 0 bases, with 4 bases left in between. The CDR3 is made up of 13 amino acids. CDR3 in amino acids: CASSQVPSYEQYF. Written as DNA, the CDR3 is TGCGCCAGCAGCCAAGTCCCCTCCTACGAGCAGTACTTC.

This clonotype was detected only a few times. V gene TRBV7-6 combines with J gene TRBJ2-7, with TRBD2 identical over 11 bases. The CDR3 is made up of 16 amino acids. CDR1 and CDR2 from the germline V gene are SGHVS and FNYEAQ. Unmatched junction bases numbered 5, after V lost 1 base and J lost 3 bases. CDR3 loop: CASSLGAGTSGYEQYF. CDR3 nucleotide sequence: TGTGCCAGCAGCTTAGGAGCCGGGACTAGCGGCTACGAGCAGTACTTC.

The rearrangement links TRBV12-3 or TRBV12-4 to TRBJ1-1, with D uncertain. The V end lost 7 bases, the J end lost 7 bases, and 13 bases lay between the germline ends. CDR3 size: 12 residues. CDR3 DNA: TGTGCCAGCACCCACCGGTGGGTTGAAGCTTTCTTT. This codes for CASTHRWVEAFF.

This clonotype was detected many times. The V gene is TRBV7-2, the J gene TRBJ2-1; 7 nucleotides agree with TRBD2. The V gene's germline CDR1 is SGHTA and CDR2 FQGNSA. The V gene end was trimmed by 5 bases and the J gene end by 4 bases; junction bases not matched to a gene: 8. The CDR3 contains 15 residues. The CDR3 is CASSPTGLTYNEQFF. CDR3 nucleotide sequence: TGTGCCAGCAGCCCAACGGGACTAACTTACAATGAGCAGTTCTTC.

The chain uses TRBV7-2 and TRBJ1-4, with D hard to call. Germline assignment: CDR1 SGHTA and CDR2 FQGNSA. The CDR3 loop spans 13 amino acids. The ends were cut back, 4 bases at V and 4 bases at J, with 7 bases in the middle. For the CDR3, the DNA is TGTGCCAGCAGCTCCGAAATTAATGAAAAACTGTTTTTT. Its protein is CASSSEINEKLFF.

This clonotype was found many times. The genes are TRBV10-3 and TRBJ2-3; D might be TRBD2 (6 bases). The CDR3 contains 15 residues. Germline CDR1 and CDR2: ENHRY and SYGVKD. Trimming shortened V by 2 bases and J by 6 bases, and 15 bases separated the two germline ends. The CDR3 nucleotides are TGTGCCATCAGTGAGCTCATGGACGGGGGTGATACGCAGTATTTT. Protein sequence: CAISELMDGGDTQYF.

This clonotype was picked up many times. The V and J genes are TRBV20-1 and TRBJ2-3, with unresolved D. CDR3 size: 10 residues. Germline loops: CDR1 DFQATT, CDR2 SNEGSKA (reference sequence). Deletions cut 6 bases from V and 8 bases from J, with 9 bases between. In DNA form, the CDR3 reads TGCAGTGCCCCTTACGGTACGCAGTATTTT. The encoded protein is CSAPYGTQYF.

This clonotype was found many times. This sequence joins TRBV27 and TRBJ1-5, with no clear D. CDR3 length equals 13 residues. Germline CDR1 reads MNHEY; CDR2 reads SMNVEV (reference sequence). The germline V and J ends were trimmed by 4 bases and 7 bases, with 11 bases remaining between them. CDR3: CASSWRGLQPQHF. Written as DNA, the CDR3 is TGTGCCAGCAGTTGGAGAGGGTTACAGCCCCAGCATTTT.

This clonotype was observed at least ten times. The J gene is TRBJ2-3, the V gene TRBV9; TRBD2 is a possible D gene (5 bases). Germline lookup yields CDR1 SGDLS and CDR2 YYNGEE. V dropped 5 bases and J dropped 2 bases, with 15 bases sitting between them. This CDR3 is built from 15 residues. Here the CDR3 DNA reads TGTGCCAGCAGTTCCGAGGACTCCTACACAGATACGCAGTATTTT. This codes for CASSSEDSYTDTQYF.

At least ten counts were recorded for this clonotype. This chain uses TRBV9 with TRBJ1-2; D remains ambiguous. With 5 bases removed from V and 2 bases from J, the gap between germline ends came to 4 bases. Germline assignment: CDR1 SGDLS and CDR2 YYNGEE. CDR3 size: 11 residues. CDR3 in DNA: TGTGCCAGCAGGCCCAACTATGGCTACACCTTC. Its protein product is CASRPNYGYTF.

There are a few counts of this clonotype. The chain joins TRBV20-1 to TRBJ1-2; D unclear. Germline assignment: CDR1 DFQATT and CDR2 SNEGSKA (reference sequence). The CDR3 runs to 14 residues. Trimming shortened V by 2 bases and J by 0 bases, and 10 bases separated the two germline ends. CDR3 bases: TGCAGTGCTAGACGCCCAGATACTAACTATGGCTACACCTTC. It yields the protein CSARRPDTNYGYTF.

This clonotype was seen many times. An end of the junction does not agree with germline; a read error may underlie this. The genes are TRBV7-2 and TRBJ1-3; TRBD1 might be the D (5 bases). This CDR3 has 15 amino acids. Germline V gene lookup returns CDR1 SGHTA and CDR2 FQGNSA. The CDR3 DNA sequence: TGTGCCAGCAGTTTAGACAGCAACTCTGGAAACACCATATATTTT. This gives the protein CASSLDSNSGNTIYF.

V usage is TRBV12-3 or TRBV12-4 and J usage is TRBJ2-4, with 7 bases identical to TRBD1. The CDR3 consists of 13 residues. The V and J ends lost 6 bases and 7 bases, in that order; junction bases with no gene match: 6. In DNA, the CDR3 is TGTGCCAGCAGGTCGACAGGGTACAACATTCAGTACTTC. It specifies CASRSTGYNIQYF.

This clonotype was observed many times. The CDR3 DNA reads TGTGCCAGCAGTGAGGGTCGGACAGGGACCTACAATGAGCAGTTCTTC. Its protein is CASSEGRTGTYNEQFF. This sequence joins TRBV2 and TRBJ2-1, with 8 bases fitting TRBD1. V dropped 3 bases and J dropped 2; count of bases not matched to a gene: 6. Germline V lookup: CDR1 SNHLY, CDR2 FYNNEI. The CDR3 runs to 16 residues.

This clonotype was counted many times. V gene TRBV20-1 combines with J gene TRBJ1-5, with D maybe TRBD1 (5 bases). V lost 1 base, J lost 6 bases, and 16 bases lay in between. The CDR3 consists of 15 residues. CDR1 is DFQATT and CDR2 is SNEGSKA in the germline V gene (reference sequence). For the CDR3, the DNA is TGCAGTGCTAGAGCAGGGTTAATGCAGAGTCAGCCCCAGCATTTT. Protein: CSARAGLMQSQPQHF.

This clonotype was found many times. The chain has TRBV15 and TRBJ2-2; TRBD1 matches at 7 bases. The V gene end was trimmed by 0 bases and the J gene end by 6 bases; junction bases not matched to a gene: 7. There are 16 residues in the CDR3. CDR1 LNHNV and CDR2 YYDKDF come from the germline V gene (reference sequence). As DNA, the CDR3 is TGTGCCACCAGCAGAGATCGGATAGGGGGCTCCGGGGAGCTGTTTTTT. This encodes CATSRDRIGGSGELFF.

This chain connects TRBV7-2 to TRBJ1-5, with no clear D. This CDR3 contains 14 residues. V was shortened by 5 bases and J by 10 bases, with 18 bases between the two germline ends. The V gene's germline CDR1 is SGHTA and CDR2 FQGNSA. CDR3 amino acids: CASSLSGRSAPQHF. CDR3 in DNA: TGTGCCAGCAGCCTGTCCGGACGTTCGGCCCCCCAGCATTTT.

This clonotype was detected ten times or more. The gene calls are TRBV6-1 and TRBJ2-7; TRBD1 is a possible D gene (6 bases). V was trimmed by 4 bases and J by 2 bases, leaving 12 bases between them. Germline V gene sequence: CDR1 MNHNS, CDR2 SASEGT. This CDR3 is built from 14 residues. DNA for the CDR3: TGTGCCAGCAGTGGCTACAGGGAAACCTACGAGCAGTACTTC. Protein product: CASSGYRETYEQYF.

This clonotype has a handful of counts. This chain uses TRBV25-1 with TRBJ2-7; 7 nucleotides match TRBD1. This CDR3 comprises 14 residues. Trimming cost V 3 bases and J 1 base; bases outside gene matches: 3. The germline CDR1 and CDR2 sequences are MGHDK and SYGVNS. CDR3 DNA: TGTGCCAGCAGTGACCCGGGACAGTCCTACGAGCAGTACTTC. Encoded protein: CASSDPGQSYEQYF.

This clonotype was seen at least ten times. The rearrangement uses TRBV7-3 and TRBJ2-5; TRBD1 agrees at 9 bases. This CDR3 is built from 14 residues. V was clipped by 5 bases and J by 4 bases; unmatched bases: 5. From germline, CDR1 is SGHTA and CDR2 FQGTGA. The CDR3 coding sequence is TGTGCCAGCAGCATTACAGGGGGCGGAGAGACCCAGTACTTC. Translated, it gives CASSITGGGETQYF.